One and the same sample provided the 6 T cell receptor beta chains below, sequenced in a study of blood T cell repertoires in COVID-19. Data came from immunoSEQ multiplex PCR; TCRdb stores just in-frame clones and leaves some out. Of roughly 17,000 clones listed, just over 85% were seen once; the top ten hold approximately 16%. Sequencing was done on a sample of peripheral blood. These receptor sequences come from a human donor with active COVID-19. The donor label of this sample is uncertain.

This clone was detected only a few times. The chain's CDR3 is CASSLDRVWTEAFF. CDR3 coding DNA: TGTGCCAGCAGCTTGGACAGGGTTTGGACTGAAGCTTTCTTT. The rearrangement uses TRBV7-6 and TRBJ1-1, with 8 bases aligning to TRBD1. Germline values: CDR1 SGHVS, CDR2 FNYEAQ. Germline trimming cut 3 bases from V and 5 bases from J; bases unmatched to any gene: 5. The CDR3 has 14 residues. The full variable domain, with the rest looked up from reference TRBV7-6 and TRBJ1-1, is GAGVSQSPRYKVTKRGQDVALRCDPISGHVSLYWYRQALGQGPEFLTYFNYEAQQDKSGLPNDRFSAERPEGSISTLTIQRTEQRDSAMYRCASSLDRVWTEAFFGQGTRLTVV.

This chain connects TRBV4-3 to TRBJ2-2, with TRBD2 matching over 8 bases. CDR1 and CDR2 from the germline V gene are LGHNA and YSLEER. The CDR3 consists of 16 residues. V dropped 0 bases and J dropped 6; count of bases not matched to a gene: 6. Here the CDR3 reads CASSQDGGVVAGELFF. The CDR3 DNA reads as TGCGCCAGCAGCCAAGACGGGGGGGTCGTCGCCGGGGAGCTGTTTTTT.

This chain joins TRBV27 and TRBJ1-1; TRBD1 matches at 7 bases. This CDR3 spans 14 amino acids. J lost 10 bases, V lost 5 bases, and 13 bases had no gene match. The germline V gene encodes CDR1 MNHEY and CDR2 SMNVEV (reference sequence). CDR3 DNA sequence: TGTGCCAGCAGTACTAGGGGGCTGCTAGGAGTAGCTTTCTTT. It translates to CASSTRGLLGVAFF.

This chain connects TRBV9 to TRBJ2-1, with 9 bases matching TRBD2. The CDR3 extends over 17 amino acids. V was clipped by 3 bases and J by 5 bases; unmatched bases: 12. Germline loops: CDR1 SGDLS, CDR2 YYNGEE. The DNA for the CDR3 is TGTGCCAGCAGCGACCCCAGTGTGGCGGGGGGGGACAATGAGCAGTTCTTC. Its protein product is CASSDPSVAGGDNEQFF.

The J gene is TRBJ1-2, the V gene TRBV2; TRBD1 matches 7 bases. J gave up 7 bases and V 6 bases, and 11 bases lay outside the gene matches. This CDR3 is built from 14 residues. Germline V lookup: CDR1 SNHLY, CDR2 FYNNEI. CDR3 sequence reads: CASSGQASRGGYTF. The CDR3 DNA is TGTGCCAGCAGCGGACAGGCCAGCAGGGGTGGCTACACCTTC.

The gene calls are TRBV18 and TRBJ2-5, with TRBD2 as a possible D gene (5 bases). CDR3 size: 14 residues. Germline assignment: CDR1 KGHSH and CDR2 LQKENI. Trimming took 8 bases from V and 5 from J, leaving 18 bases between them. CDR3 in amino acids: CASRPGVPVETQYF. The CDR3 bases are TGTGCCAGCCGGCCCGGGGTTCCTGTGGAGACCCAGTACTTC.